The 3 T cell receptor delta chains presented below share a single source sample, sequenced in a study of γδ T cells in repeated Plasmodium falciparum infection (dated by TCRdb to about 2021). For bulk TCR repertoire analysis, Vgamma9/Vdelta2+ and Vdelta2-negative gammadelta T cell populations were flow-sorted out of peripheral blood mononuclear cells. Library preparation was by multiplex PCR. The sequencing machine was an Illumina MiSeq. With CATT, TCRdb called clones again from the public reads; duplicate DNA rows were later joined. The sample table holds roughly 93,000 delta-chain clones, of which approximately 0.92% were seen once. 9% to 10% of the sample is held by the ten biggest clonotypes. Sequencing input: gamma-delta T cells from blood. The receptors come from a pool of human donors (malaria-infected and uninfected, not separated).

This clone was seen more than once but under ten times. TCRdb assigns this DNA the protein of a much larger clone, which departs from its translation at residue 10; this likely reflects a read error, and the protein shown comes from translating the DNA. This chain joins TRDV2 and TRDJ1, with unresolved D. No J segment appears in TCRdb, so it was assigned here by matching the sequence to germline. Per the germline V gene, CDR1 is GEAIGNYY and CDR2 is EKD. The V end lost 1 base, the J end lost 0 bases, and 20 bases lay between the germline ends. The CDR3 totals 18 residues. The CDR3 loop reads CACDTKYYQSMYTDKLIF. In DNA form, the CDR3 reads TGTGCCTGTGACACGAAGTACTACCAGTCGATGTACACCGATAAACTCATCTTT.

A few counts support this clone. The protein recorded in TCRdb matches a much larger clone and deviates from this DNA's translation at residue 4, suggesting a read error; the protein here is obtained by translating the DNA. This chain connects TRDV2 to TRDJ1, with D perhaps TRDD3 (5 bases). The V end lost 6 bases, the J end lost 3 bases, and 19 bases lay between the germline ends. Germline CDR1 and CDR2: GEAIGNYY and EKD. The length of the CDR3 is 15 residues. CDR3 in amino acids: CACNSPYWRADKLIF. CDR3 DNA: TGTGCCTGTAACTCGCCATACTGGAGGGCCGATAAACTCATCTTT.

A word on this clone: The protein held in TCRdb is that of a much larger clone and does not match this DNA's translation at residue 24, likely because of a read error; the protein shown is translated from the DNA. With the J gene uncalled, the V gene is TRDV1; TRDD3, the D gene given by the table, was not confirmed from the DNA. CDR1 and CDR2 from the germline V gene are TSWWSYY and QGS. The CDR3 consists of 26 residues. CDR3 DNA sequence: TGTGCTCTTGGGGAATTAGGGCCTCCTACGATTAGCTGGGGGATACGGGGGCCTTCTTACACCGATAAATTCATCTTT. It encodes CALGELGPPTISWGIRGPSYTDKFIF.